Only one count was recorded for the clone carrying this T cell receptor beta chain. Its cognate antigen is unknown. CDR1 SQVTM and CDR2 ANQGSEA come from the germline V gene. V was trimmed by 4 bases and J by 7 bases, leaving 14 bases between them. The CDR3 has 12 residues. Sequencing was at survey level. Libraries were prepared by immunoSEQ multiplex PCR; TCRdb keeps only in-frame clonotypes and omits some of them. The table lists more than 50,000 clones, 80% to 90% of them singletons. Control subjects, colonoscoped for suspected IBD, had macroscopically and histologically normal endoscopy. This sample is part of a study of pediatric ulcerative colitis. Overall study results and limits: Acute severe colitis showed lower rectal diversity from clonal expansions.

The rearrangement uses TRBV29-1 and TRBJ2-7; D might be TRBD1 or TRBD2, each matching 5 bases. This TCR came from a boy aged 5-17 years who was a control in a study of pediatric ulcerative colitis. Source material: blood. For the CDR3, the DNA is TGCAGCGTTGGGGACGTGATGAGGGAGCAGTACTTC. Its protein product is CSVGDVMREQYF.